Here is one TCR beta chain with its context. What it recognizes is unknown. Naive CD8 cells comprised CD45RO-negative, CCR7-positively selected cells, excluding terminally differentiated effector memory CD45RA+ cells. This record comes from a study of shared clonotypes between healthy human individuals. At the level of the study: CD8 memory received one plate per donor, CD8 naive two, CD4 memory three and CD4 naive three.

Study-level findings and limits: Tissues were not sampled, only blood, and their repertoires likely differ.

The test was conducted at deep level. The method was immunoSEQ multiplex PCR; TCRdb's version includes in-frame clones alone and lacks a portion of them. This table has around 1.9 million clones, under 95% appearing once. Trimming cost V 5 bases and J 4 bases; bases outside gene matches: 9. The CDR3 is 16 amino acids. The germline gives CDR1 SGHVS, CDR2 FQNEAQ. The sample was naive CD8+ T cells from PBMCs. The source is a man younger than 30 in good health. Some clones in this sample may be carry-over from other donors' samples. The rearrangement links TRBV7-8 to TRBJ2-1, with 9 bases fitting TRBD2. The CDR3 DNA reads as TGTGCCAGCAGCCCCCCGGCTAGCGGGATTTACAATGAGCAGTTCTTC. This sequence encodes CASSPPASGIYNEQFF.